This is a list of T cell receptor beta chains from one sample in a study of cytomegalovirus exposure and HLA in healthy donors. Assay used: immunoSEQ multiplex PCR; TCRdb lists only in-frame clones, some missing. Among some 81,000 clones listed, 72% were seen once. The sequenced sample was PBMCs. The origin of the receptors is a woman aged 40 to 55 in good health and CMV-seropositive. Both conserved end residues are trimmed from each CDR3. Size is omitted from some rows. Given values are once, few, many or a class for expanded clones.

cdr3_aa | j_call | cdr3_length | clone_size | v_call
ASSFALTGSYEQY | TRBJ2-7 | 13 | few | TRBV5-1
AWSRGNEQF | TRBJ2-1 | 9 | . | TRBV30
ASGLGNPGLAGVPYEQY | TRBJ2-7 | 17 | . | TRBV7-9
ASSQGLRTYEQY | TRBJ2-7 | 12 | . | TRBV27
ASSLYLAGITDTQY | TRBJ2-3 | 14 | . | TRBV28
ASSDRYEQY | TRBJ2-7 | 9 | few | TRBV2
SVSGQGINEQF | TRBJ2-1 | 11 | . | TRBV29-1
AISADSSTDTQY | TRBJ2-3 | 12 | once | TRBV10-3
SVGGLTEAF | TRBJ1-1 | 9 | . | TRBV29-1
ASSLSWGEGSYEQY | TRBJ2-7 | 14 | once | TRBV28
ASSAAGGPYEQY | TRBJ2-7 | 12 | . | TRBV6-1
SVWGGRGANVLT | TRBJ2-6 | 12 | . | TRBV29-1
ARSLGPGLAVFNEQF | TRBJ2-1 | 15 | . | TRBV5-3
ASSAQGTNVLT | TRBJ2-6 | 11 | . | TRBV10-1
ASSLAGAAEAF | TRBJ1-1 | 11 | . | TRBV14
ASSSGSVPYEQY | TRBJ2-7 | 12 | . | TRBV19
AWSVLTEAF | TRBJ1-1 | 9 | few | TRBV30
ASSLGGQNTEAF | TRBJ1-1 | 12 | . | TRBV5-1
ASSEFGGQPQH | TRBJ1-5 | 11 | . | TRBV6-1
ASSEDRVNTEAF | TRBJ1-1 | 12 | . | TRBV2
ASSLITSAEGGYT | TRBJ1-2 | 13 | once | TRBV7-2
ASRTRFLASLSYGYT | TRBJ1-2 | 15 | . | TRBV19
ASRETGGREKLF | TRBJ1-4 | 12 | . | TRBV2
ATQGGNGYEQY | TRBJ2-7 | 11 | . | TRBV28
ASSPGTGGYEQY | TRBJ2-7 | 12 | . | TRBV7-2
ASSDRTGGNTIY | TRBJ1-3 | 12 | . | TRBV2
ASSTGTGVFEQY | TRBJ2-7 | 12 | . | TRBV6-1
ASSEAGLAGSGNEQF | TRBJ2-1 | 15 | . | TRBV6-1